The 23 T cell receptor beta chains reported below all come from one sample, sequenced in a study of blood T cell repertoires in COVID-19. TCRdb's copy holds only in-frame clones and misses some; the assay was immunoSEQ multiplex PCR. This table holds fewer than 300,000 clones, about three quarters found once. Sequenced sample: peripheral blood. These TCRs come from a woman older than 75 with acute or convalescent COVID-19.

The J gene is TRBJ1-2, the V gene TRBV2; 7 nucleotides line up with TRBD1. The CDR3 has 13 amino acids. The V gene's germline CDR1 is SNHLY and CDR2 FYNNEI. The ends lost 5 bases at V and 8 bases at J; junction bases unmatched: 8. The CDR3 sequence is CASSLGQYSGYTF. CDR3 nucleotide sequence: TGTGCCAGCAGTCTGGGACAGTATAGCGGCTACACCTTC. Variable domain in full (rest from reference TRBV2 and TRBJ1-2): EPEVTQTPSHQVTQMGQEVILRCVPISNHLYFYWYRQILGQKVEFLVSFYNNEISEKSEIFDDQFSVERPDGSNFTLKIRSTKLEDSAMYFCASSLGQYSGYTFGSGTRLTVV.

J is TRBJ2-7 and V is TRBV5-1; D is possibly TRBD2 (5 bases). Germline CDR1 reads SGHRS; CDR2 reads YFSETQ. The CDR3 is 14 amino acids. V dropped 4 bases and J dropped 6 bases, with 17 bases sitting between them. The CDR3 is CASSPEAGRAEQYF. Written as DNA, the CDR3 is TGCGCCAGCAGCCCGGAGGCCGGTCGGGCCGAGCAGTACTTC.

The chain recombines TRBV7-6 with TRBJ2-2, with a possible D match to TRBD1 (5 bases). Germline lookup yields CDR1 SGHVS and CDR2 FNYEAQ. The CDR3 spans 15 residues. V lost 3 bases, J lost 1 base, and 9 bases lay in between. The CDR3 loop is CASSFSTENTGELFF. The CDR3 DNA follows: TGTGCCAGCAGCTTTTCGACAGAGAACACCGGGGAGCTGTTTTTT.

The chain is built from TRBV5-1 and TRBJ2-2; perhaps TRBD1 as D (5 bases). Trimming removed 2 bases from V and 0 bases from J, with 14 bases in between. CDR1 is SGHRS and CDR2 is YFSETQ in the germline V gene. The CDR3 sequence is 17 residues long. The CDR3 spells CASSLGRGAANTGELFF. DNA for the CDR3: TGCGCCAGCAGCTTAGGAAGGGGCGCCGCGAACACCGGGGAGCTGTTTTTT. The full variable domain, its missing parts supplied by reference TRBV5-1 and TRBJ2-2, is KAGVTQTPRYLIKTRGQQVTLSCSPISGHRSVSWYQQTPGQGLQFLFEYFSETQRNKGNFPGRFSGRQFSNSRSEMNVSTLELGDSALYLCASSLGRGAANTGELFFGEGSRLTVL.

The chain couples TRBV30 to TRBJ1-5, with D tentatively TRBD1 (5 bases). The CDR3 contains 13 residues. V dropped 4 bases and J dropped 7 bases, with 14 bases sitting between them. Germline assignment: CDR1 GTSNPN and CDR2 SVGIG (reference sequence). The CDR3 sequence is CAWKHWGEQPQHF. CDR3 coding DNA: TGTGCCTGGAAACACTGGGGGGAGCAGCCCCAGCATTTT. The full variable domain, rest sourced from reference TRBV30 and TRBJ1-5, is SQTIHQWPATLVQPVGSPLSLECTVEGTSNPNLYWYRQAAGRGLQLLFYSVGIGQISSEVPQNLSASRPQDRQFILSSKKLLLSDSGFYLCAWKHWGEQPQHFGDGTRLSIL.

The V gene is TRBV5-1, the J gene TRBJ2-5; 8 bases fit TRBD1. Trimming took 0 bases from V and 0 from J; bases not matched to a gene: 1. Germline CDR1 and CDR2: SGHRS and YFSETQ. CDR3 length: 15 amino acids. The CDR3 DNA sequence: TGCGCCAGCAGCTTGGGGACAGGGAACCAAGAGACCCAGTACTTC. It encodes CASSLGTGNQETQYF. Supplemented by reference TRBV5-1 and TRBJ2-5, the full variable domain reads KAGVTQTPRYLIKTRGQQVTLSCSPISGHRSVSWYQQTPGQGLQFLFEYFSETQRNKGNFPGRFSGRQFSNSRSEMNVSTLELGDSALYLCASSLGTGNQETQYFGPGTRLLVL.

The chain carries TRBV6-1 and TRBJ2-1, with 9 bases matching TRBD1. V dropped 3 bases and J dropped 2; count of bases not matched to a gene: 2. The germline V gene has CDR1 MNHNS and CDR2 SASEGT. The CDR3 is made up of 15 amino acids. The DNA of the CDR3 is TGTGCCAGCAGTGAGGGACAGGGAGCCTACAATGAGCAGTTCTTC. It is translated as CASSEGQGAYNEQFF.

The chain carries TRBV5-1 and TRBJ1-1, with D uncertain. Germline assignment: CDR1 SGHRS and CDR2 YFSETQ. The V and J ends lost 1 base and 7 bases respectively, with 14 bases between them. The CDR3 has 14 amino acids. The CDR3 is CASSLRGDRSEAFF. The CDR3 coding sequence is TGCGCCAGCAGCTTGCGCGGGGATAGGAGTGAAGCTTTCTTT. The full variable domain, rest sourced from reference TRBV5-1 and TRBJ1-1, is KAGVTQTPRYLIKTRGQQVTLSCSPISGHRSVSWYQQTPGQGLQFLFEYFSETQRNKGNFPGRFSGRQFSNSRSEMNVSTLELGDSALYLCASSLRGDRSEAFFGQGTRLTVV.

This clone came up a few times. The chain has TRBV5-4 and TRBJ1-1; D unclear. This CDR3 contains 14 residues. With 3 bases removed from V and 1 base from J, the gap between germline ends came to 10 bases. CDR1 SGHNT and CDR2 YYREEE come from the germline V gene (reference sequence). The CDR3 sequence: CASSYGSPNTEAFF. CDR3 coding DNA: TGTGCCAGCAGCTATGGGAGTCCGAACACTGAAGCTTTCTTT.

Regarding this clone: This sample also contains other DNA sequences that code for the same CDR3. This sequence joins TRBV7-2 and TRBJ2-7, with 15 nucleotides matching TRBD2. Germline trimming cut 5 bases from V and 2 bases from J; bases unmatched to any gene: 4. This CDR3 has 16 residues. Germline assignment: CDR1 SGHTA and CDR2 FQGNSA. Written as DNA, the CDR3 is TGTGCCAGCAGCCGGACTAGCGGGGGGGCAACCTACGAGCAGTACTTC. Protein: CASSRTSGGATYEQYF.

CDR3 bases: TGTGCCAGCAGAGTGACTAGCGGAAAGGATACGCAGTATTTT. As protein: CASRVTSGKDTQYF. The chain carries TRBV2 and TRBJ2-3, with 9 bases aligning to TRBD2. V lost 6 bases, J lost 6 bases, and 7 bases stayed unmatched. Germline loops: CDR1 SNHLY, CDR2 FYNNEI. The CDR3 has 14 residues.

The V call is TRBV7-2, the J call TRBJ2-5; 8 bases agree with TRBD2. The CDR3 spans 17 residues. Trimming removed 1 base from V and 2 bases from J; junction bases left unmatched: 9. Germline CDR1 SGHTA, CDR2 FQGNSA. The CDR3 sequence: CASSLGRGGRNQETQYF. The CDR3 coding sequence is TGTGCCAGCAGCTTAGGTCGGGGGGGGCGGAATCAAGAGACCCAGTACTTC. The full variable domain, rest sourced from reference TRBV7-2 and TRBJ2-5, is GAGVSQSPSNKVTEKGKDVELRCDPISGHTALYWYRQSLGQGLEFLIYFQGNSAPDKSGLPSDRFSAERTGGSVSTLTIQRTQQEDSAVYLCASSLGRGGRNQETQYFGPGTRLLVL.

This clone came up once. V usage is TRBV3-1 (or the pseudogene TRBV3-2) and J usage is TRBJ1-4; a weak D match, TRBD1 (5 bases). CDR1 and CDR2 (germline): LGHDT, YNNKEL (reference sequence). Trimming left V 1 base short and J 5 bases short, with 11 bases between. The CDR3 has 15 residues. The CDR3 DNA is TGTGCCAGCAGCCAAGCGGGGGGGGAGAATGAAAAACTGTTTTTT. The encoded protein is CASSQAGGENEKLFF.

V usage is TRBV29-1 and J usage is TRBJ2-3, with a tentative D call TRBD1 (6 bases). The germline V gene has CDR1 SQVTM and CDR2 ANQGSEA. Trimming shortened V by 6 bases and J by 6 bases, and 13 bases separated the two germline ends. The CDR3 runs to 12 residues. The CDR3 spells CSVLQGYDTQYF. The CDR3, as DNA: TGCAGCGTGCTTCAGGGGTACGATACGCAGTATTTT.

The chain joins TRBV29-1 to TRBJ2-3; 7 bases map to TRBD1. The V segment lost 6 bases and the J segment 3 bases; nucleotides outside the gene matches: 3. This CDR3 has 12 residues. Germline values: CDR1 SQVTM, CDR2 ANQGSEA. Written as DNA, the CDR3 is TGCAGCGTCATACAGGGGACAGATACGCAGTATTTT. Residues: CSVIQGTDTQYF.

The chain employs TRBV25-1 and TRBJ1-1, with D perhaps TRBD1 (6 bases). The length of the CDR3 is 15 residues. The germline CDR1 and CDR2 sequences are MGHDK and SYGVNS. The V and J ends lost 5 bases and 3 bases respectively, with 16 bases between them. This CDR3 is CASSTRDTSYTEAFF. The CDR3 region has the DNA TGTGCCAGCAGTACCCGGGACACAAGTTACACTGAAGCTTTCTTT.

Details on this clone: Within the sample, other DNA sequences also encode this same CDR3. Here the CDR3 DNA reads TGTGCCAGCAGTTACCGTGACAGGGGGTCTTACGAGCAGTACTTC. It is translated as CASSYRDRGSYEQYF. This sequence joins TRBV6-5 and TRBJ2-7; 9 nucleotides match TRBD1. CDR3 size: 15 residues. Germline V CDR1 and CDR2: MNHEY, SVGAGI. The V gene end was trimmed by 2 bases and the J gene end by 4 bases; junction bases not matched to a gene: 6.

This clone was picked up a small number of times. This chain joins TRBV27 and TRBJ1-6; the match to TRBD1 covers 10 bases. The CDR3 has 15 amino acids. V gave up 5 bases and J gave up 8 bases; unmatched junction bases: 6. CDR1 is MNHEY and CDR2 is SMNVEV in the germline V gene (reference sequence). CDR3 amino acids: CASSPAGQGDSPLHF. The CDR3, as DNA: TGTGCCAGCAGTCCCGCCGGACAGGGGGATTCACCCCTCCACTTT.

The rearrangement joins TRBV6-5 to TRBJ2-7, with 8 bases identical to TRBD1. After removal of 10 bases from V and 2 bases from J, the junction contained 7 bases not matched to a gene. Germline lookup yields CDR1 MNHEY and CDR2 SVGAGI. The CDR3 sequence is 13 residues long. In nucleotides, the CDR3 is TGTGCCAACCGCAGGGGGCCGGCCTACGAGCAGTACTTC. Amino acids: CANRRGPAYEQYF.

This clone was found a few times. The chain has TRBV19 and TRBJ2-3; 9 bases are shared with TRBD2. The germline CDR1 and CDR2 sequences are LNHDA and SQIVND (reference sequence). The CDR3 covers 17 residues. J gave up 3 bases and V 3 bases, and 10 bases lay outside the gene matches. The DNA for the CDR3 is TGTGCCAGTAGTATGATAGGCGGGAGGGCCTTGACAGATACGCAGTATTTT. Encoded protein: CASSMIGGRALTDTQYF.

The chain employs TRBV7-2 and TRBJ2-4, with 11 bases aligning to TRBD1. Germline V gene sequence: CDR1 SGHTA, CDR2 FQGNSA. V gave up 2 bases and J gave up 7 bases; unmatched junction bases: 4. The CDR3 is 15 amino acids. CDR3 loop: CASSLRRDRGNIQYF. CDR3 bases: TGTGCCAGCAGCTTACGTAGGGACAGGGGGAACATTCAGTACTTC.

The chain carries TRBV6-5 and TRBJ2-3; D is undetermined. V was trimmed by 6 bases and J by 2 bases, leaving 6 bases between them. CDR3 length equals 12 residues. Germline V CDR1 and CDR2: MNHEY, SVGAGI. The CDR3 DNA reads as TGTGCCAGCAGCCCCTACACAGATACGCAGTATTTT. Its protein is CASSPYTDTQYF.

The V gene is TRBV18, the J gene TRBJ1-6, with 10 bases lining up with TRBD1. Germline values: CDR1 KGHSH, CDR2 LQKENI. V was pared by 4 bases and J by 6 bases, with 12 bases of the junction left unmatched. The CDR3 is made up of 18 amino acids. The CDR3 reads CASSLGTGVGSSNSPLHF. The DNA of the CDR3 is TGTGCCAGCTCACTTGGGACAGGGGTTGGAAGCAGTAATTCACCCCTCCACTTT. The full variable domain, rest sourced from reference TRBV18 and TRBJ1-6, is NAGVMQNPRHLVRRRGQEARLRCSPMKGHSHVYWYRQLPEEGLKFMVYLQKENIIDESGMPKERFSAEFPKEGPSILRIQQVVRGDSAAYFCASSLGTGVGSSNSPLHFGNGTRLTVT.